This T cell receptor beta chain derives from a study of T-cell memory formation after mild COVID-19. Turning to the study itself: TCR clusters were mostly donor specific. Study results and caveats: Second-wave clones peaking on day 37 lacked confirmed SARS-CoV-2 specificity. Contracting clones, day 15 to 85, had balanced CD4/CD8, and later expanders favored CD4+. Some clones that responded were present in memory (sampled pre-infection), which suggests cross-reactive memory joined.

One entry per CDR3 protein, called by TCRdb with MiXCR from the 5' RACE reads. The sample has about 180,000 distinct CDR3 sequences; around 15% are singletons. CDR1 KGHSH and CDR2 LQKENI come from the germline V gene. There are 14 residues in the CDR3. Trimming took off 1 base at V and 2 bases at J, with 8 bases between the two ends. Worth noting for this clonotype: The antigen is unknown.

The chain is built from TRBV18 and TRBJ1-2; D gene ambiguous. The TCR originated in an adult woman who had mild COVID-19 (a few samples of this study predate the infection). Cell type and time point are not known. Input material: PBMCs or a T cell subset sorted from them (not recorded which). DNA of the CDR3: TGTGCCAGCTCACCACAAGCAGCCAACTATGGCTACACCTTC. Its protein is CASSPQAANYGYTF.